This TCR beta chain is from a study of T-cell memory formation after mild COVID-19. Study at large: The TCR clusters were mostly specific to one donor. Study conclusions and caveats: A balance of CD4 and CD8 characterized clones contracting day 15 to 85, whereas later expanders leaned CD4+. Pre-infection memory harbored some responding clones, suggesting cross-reactive memory joined.

Comments on this clonotype: As yet, its antigen is unknown.

This CDR3 contains 15 residues. Germline CDR1 reads MNHEY; CDR2 reads SMNVEV (reference sequence). J gave up 2 bases and V 7 bases, and 7 bases lay outside the gene matches. TCRdb processed the 5' RACE reads anew with MiXCR; each CDR3 protein has one entry. This sample has 400,000 or so distinct CDR3 sequences, with approximately 20% found just once. The source of this sequence is an adult woman who had mild COVID-19 (a few samples of this study predate the infection). Cell type and time point are not known. This sequence joins TRBV27 and TRBJ1-5; 8 bases fit TRBD1. The sequencing sample was made of PBMCs or a T cell subset sorted from them (not recorded which). CDR3 nucleotides: TGTGCCAGCAAACTTCAGGGGGCAGGCAATCAGCCCCAGCATTTT. Protein sequence: CASKLQGAGNQPQHF.